Below, 2 T cell receptor beta chains from the same sample are listed, as sequenced in a study of T cells of healthy individuals. TCRdb independently ran MiXCR on the 5' RACE reads; one entry per CDR3 protein. The repertoire holds tens of thousands of distinct CDR3 sequences, with about 15% as singletons. The origin of the receptors is a human donor in good health.

This clonotype has a handful of counts. V and J are TRBV20-1 and TRBJ2-1; D unresolved. Germline V gives CDR1 DFQATT, CDR2 SNEGSKA (reference sequence). The CDR3 runs 12 residues. V lost 3 bases, J lost 7 bases, and 10 bases lay in between. CDR3 region: CSASVVGNEQFF. The CDR3 region has the DNA TGCAGTGCTAGTGTGGTGGGGAATGAGCAGTTCTTC.

The chain carries TRBV4-2 and TRBJ2-2; 8 bases map to TRBD2. CDR1 and CDR2 from the germline V gene are LGHNA and YNFKEQ. V dropped 1 base and J dropped 6; count of bases not matched to a gene: 4. The CDR3 length is 15 residues. In DNA form, the CDR3 reads TGTGCCAGCAGCCAAGTCGGGGGGGAGCCCGGGGAGCTGTTTTTT. It codes for CASSQVGGEPGELFF.